Listed below are T cell receptor beta chains from one sample, sequenced in a study of Graves' ophthalmopathy and Graves' hyperthyroidism. TCRdb re-called the multiplex PCR reads through MiXCR, storing one row per CDR3 protein. Among tens of thousands of distinct CDR3 sequences listed, roughly half were seen once. The material sequenced was peripheral blood. Every receptor here comes from an adult man with Graves' ophthalmopathy. Both conserved end residues are part of each CDR3. The D gene is left open where the match is weak. Expanded clones get a size class; other rows say once, few or many, or leave the size out.

DNA | CDR3 | size | V | D | length | J
TGTGCCAGCAGCTTAAGGGTCCTGACTAATGAAAAACTGTTTTTT | CASSLRVLTNEKLFF | few | TRBV7-9 | . | 15 | TRBJ1-4
TGTGCCAGCAGTTACTCGACAAACGATGAGCAGTTCTTC | CASSYSTNDEQFF | . | TRBV6-2/TRBV6-3 | . | 13 | TRBJ2-1
TGTGCCAGCACCTTCCGGGACAGGGGGCCCCAGCATTTT | CASTFRDRGPQHF | . | TRBV6-2/TRBV6-3 | TRBD1 | 13 | TRBJ1-5
TGTGCCAGCAGCTCTGGGGCGGGCGCAGATACGCAGTATTTT | CASSSGAGADTQYF | many | TRBV11-3 | . | 14 | TRBJ2-3
TGTGCCAGCAGCGACAGGTTATACAATGAGCAGTTCTTC | CASSDRLYNEQFF | medium-sized | TRBV7-6 | . | 13 | TRBJ2-1
TGCAGCGTTGAAGATACTAGCGGGAGGTATCTTAGCTCCTACAATGAGCAGTTCTTC | CSVEDTSGRYLSSYNEQFF | . | TRBV29-1 | TRBD2 | 19 | TRBJ2-1
TGTGCCAGCAGCGTAGCTATAGGGGGCAAAAACATTCAGTACTTC | CASSVAIGGKNIQYF | many | TRBV9 | . | 15 | TRBJ2-4
TGTGCCAGCAGCCAAGGAATAGCGGGGAGCTTCTCCCAAGGGACCCAGTACTTC | CASSQGIAGSFSQGTQYF | . | TRBV3-1 | TRBD2 | 18 | TRBJ2-5
TGTGCCAGCAGCTTAGGTGGGACTAGCGAAAACATTCAGTACTTC | CASSLGGTSENIQYF | many | TRBV7-9 | TRBD2 | 15 | TRBJ2-4
TGTGCCATCAGTGAGGGTAGGGGTGCCGAGACCCAGTACTTC | CAISEGRGAETQYF | once | TRBV10-3 | . | 14 | TRBJ2-5
TGTGCCAGTGTCCGCAGGGGTCGCAATCAGCCCCAGCATTTT | CASVRRGRNQPQHF | . | TRBV19 | . | 14 | TRBJ1-5
TGTGCCAGCAGTCTCGGGAGCCGGGAGACCCAGTACTTC | CASSLGSRETQYF | many | TRBV11-2 | . | 13 | TRBJ2-5
TGTGCCAGCAGTCCACTAGCGGGAGGCCCATCCTCCTACGAGCAGTACTTC | CASSPLAGGPSSYEQYF | . | TRBV6-2/TRBV6-3 | TRBD2 | 17 | TRBJ2-7
TGTGCCAGCAGTGCCGGAGATCTCCCCAATCATGGCTACACCTTC | CASSAGDLPNHGYTF | . | TRBV9 | . | 15 | TRBJ1-2
TGTGCCAGCAGCGTAGCGTCTAGCGGGGGGACAGGGTGGTTGGAGACCCAGTACTTC | CASSVASSGGTGWLETQYF | . | TRBV9 | TRBD2 | 19 | TRBJ2-5
TGCGCCAGCTCCCCTCAACGGGCCAGTAATGAAAAACTGTTTTTT | CASSPQRASNEKLFF | many | TRBV5-1 | . | 15 | TRBJ1-4
TGTGCCAGCAGCGAGGCCAGCGGCAGCTATGGCTACACCTTC | CASSEASGSYGYTF | . | TRBV2 | . | 14 | TRBJ1-2
TGTGCCAGCAGCTTGGGGGTTGCAGAGACCCAGTACTTC | CASSLGVAETQYF | many | TRBV7-3 | . | 13 | TRBJ2-5
TGTGCCAGTTCGGGGGCACTAAATTCACCCCTCCACTTT | CASSGALNSPLHF | few | TRBV25-1 | . | 13 | TRBJ1-6
TGTGCCAGCAGCTTAGCGGAGGGGGGGGATCAGCCCCAGCATTTT | CASSLAEGGDQPQHF | . | TRBV7-6 | . | 15 | TRBJ1-5
TGCAGTGCTAGAGGGGGACGTAGAACCCAGCATTTT | CSARGGRRTQHF | . | TRBV20-1 | . | 12 | TRBJ1-5
TGTGCCAGCAGCTTATCTAGGCAAGCAGGGTGGAAGCCCCAGCATTTT | CASSLSRQAGWKPQHF | many | TRBV7-3 | . | 16 | TRBJ1-5
TGTGCCAGTTCCGCAGCTGTGGGGGCCAACGTCCTGACTTTC | CASSAAVGANVLTF | . | TRBV7-9 | . | 14 | TRBJ2-6
TGTGCCAGCAGCGAGGGGCCCCTCTACGAGCAGTACTTC | CASSEGPLYEQYF | many | TRBV9 | . | 13 | TRBJ2-7
TGCAGTGCTGGAGCGGGAACACCCGCCGAGGCCCAGTACTTC | CSAGAGTPAEAQYF | . | TRBV20-1 | TRBD2 | 14 | TRBJ2-5
TGTGCCATCAGCCCTATGGTCGGGTCCTACAATGAGCAGTTCTTC | CAISPMVGSYNEQFF | . | TRBV9 | . | 15 | TRBJ2-1
TGTGCCAGCAGTTCCGTTACGAAATACAATGAGCAGTTCTTC | CASSSVTKYNEQFF | many | TRBV6-2/TRBV6-3 | . | 14 | TRBJ2-1
TGTGCCAGCAGCCCCCGAGGGATAACTAATGAAAAACTGTTTTTT | CASSPRGITNEKLFF | many | TRBV5-6 | . | 15 | TRBJ1-4
TGTGCCAGCCTGACCGGGAGTGAGCAGTTCTTC | CASLTGSEQFF | . | TRBV29-1 | . | 11 | TRBJ2-1
TGTGCCAGCAGCTTAGTTTTGTCCTACGAGCAGTACTTC | CASSLVLSYEQYF | medium-sized | TRBV7-2 | . | 13 | TRBJ2-7
TGTGCCAGTTGGGAGGTGGGGAGCTCCTACAATGAGCAGTTCTTC | CASWEVGSSYNEQFF | . | TRBV19 | . | 15 | TRBJ2-1
TGTGCCAGCACCGGACAGGTTGATTCACCCCTCCACTTT | CASTGQVDSPLHF | few | TRBV10-3 | TRBD1 | 13 | TRBJ1-6
TGTGCCAGCAGACTGGGACTCCATAGCTCCTATAATTCACCCCCCCACTTT | CASRLGLHSSYNSPPHF | once | TRBV7-2 | . | 17 | TRBJ1-6
TGTGCCAGCAGAGGAGCTAACAGGGAGGGCACTGAAGCTTTCTTT | CASRGANREGTEAFF | . | TRBV2 | . | 15 | TRBJ1-1
TGCAGTGCTAGGGACAGGGAGAACTATGGCTACACCTTC | CSARDRENYGYTF | medium-sized | TRBV20-1 | TRBD1 | 13 | TRBJ1-2
TGTGCCAGCAGCGCACTCCCTAATCAGCCCCAGTACTTC | CASSALPNQPQYF | . | TRBV7-9 | . | 13 | TRBJ2-5
TGTGCCATCAGTGAGTCTCAGGGGCTGATGTCTGGAAACACCATATATTTT | CAISESQGLMSGNTIYF | . | TRBV10-3 | . | 17 | TRBJ1-3
TGTGCCATCAGTGAGGCGTCCCAAGAGACCCAGTACTTC | CAISEASQETQYF | . | TRBV10-3 | . | 13 | TRBJ2-5
TGTGCCAGTAGACCATACAGTAGCAATCAGCCCCAGCATTTT | CASRPYSSNQPQHF | . | TRBV19 | . | 14 | TRBJ1-5
TGCGCCAGCAGCCGCCGCGCTAGCGGGAGTCGAAGCTCCTACAATGAGCAGTTCTTC | CASSRRASGSRSSYNEQFF | many | TRBV5-1 | TRBD2 | 19 | TRBJ2-1
TGTGCCAGCAGTTTAAGGCCAGAGACCCCATCTGGCAATCAGCCCCAGCATTTT | CASSLRPETPSGNQPQHF | many | TRBV12-3/TRBV12-4 | . | 18 | TRBJ1-5
TGTGCCAGCAGCCTAGGGGACCCCACCTATGGCTACACCTTC | CASSLGDPTYGYTF | . | TRBV9 | . | 14 | TRBJ1-2
TGCAGTGCTACCGTTTGGACCTCAACTAATGAAAAACTGTTTTTT | CSATVWTSTNEKLFF | . | TRBV20-1 | . | 15 | TRBJ1-4
TGTGCCACCAGTGATCGGGTACGGTACAATGAGCAGTATTTT | CATSDRVRYNEQYF | . | TRBV24-1 | . | 14 | TRBJ2-3
TGTGCCAGCAGTCAGCCCCGGGACAGGGAAGAGACCCAGTACTTC | CASSQPRDREETQYF | many | TRBV28 | TRBD1 | 15 | TRBJ2-5
TGCAGTGCTAGAGATGACAGCCAAAGCACAGATACGCAGTATTTT | CSARDDSQSTDTQYF | . | TRBV20-1 | . | 15 | TRBJ2-3
TGTGCCATCAGTGAGGGAAACACCATATATTTT | CAISEGNTIYF | . | TRBV10-3 | . | 11 | TRBJ1-3
TGCGCCAGCAGCCGCCAACAGGGGGCGGGCGAGCAGTACTTC | CASSRQQGAGEQYF | many | TRBV4-1 | TRBD1 | 14 | TRBJ2-7
TGTGCCAGCAGCATTGGACAGGGTAGGGGCAAGCAGTACTTC | CASSIGQGRGKQYF | . | TRBV5-6 | TRBD1 | 14 | TRBJ2-7
TGCGCCAGCAGTGAATGGACAGGGGGCACGGATGCGCAGTATTTT | CASSEWTGGTDAQYF | . | TRBV10-1 | TRBD1 | 15 | TRBJ2-3